These 18 T cell receptor beta chains were sequenced from one sample in a study of blood T cell repertoires in COVID-19 (dated by TCRdb to the early 2020s). Library preparation was by the immunoSEQ multiplex PCR assay. The immuneACCESS repertoire file appears here via TCRdb, limited to in-frame rearrangements. These files lack a portion of the clones; in checked studies, under half of the deficit traces to unresolved V genes, and the cause of the others is not known. The table for this sample lists around 200,000 clones; approximately 87% of them were counted only once. 3% to 4% of the sample lies in the top ten. The sample was peripheral blood. These receptors were obtained from a man aged 18 to 29 with active or convalescent COVID-19.

V and J are TRBV4-1 and TRBJ2-1, with a weak D call TRBD2 (5 bases). The CDR3 has 14 residues. The germline gives CDR1 MGHRA, CDR2 YSYEKL. V was clipped by 3 bases and J by 8 bases, with 14 bases between them. For the CDR3, the DNA is TGCGCCAGCAGCCAGATCAGCCACGGGGATGAGCAGTTCTTC. Its protein product is CASSQISHGDEQFF.

The chain employs TRBV10-2 and TRBJ1-6; 8 bases map to TRBD1. CDR1 is WSHSY, CDR2 SAAADI, per germline. This CDR3 spans 14 amino acids. Trimming cost V 6 bases and J 8 bases; bases outside gene matches: 6. The CDR3 sequence is CASSRGPSYSPLHF. CDR3 DNA: TGCGCCAGCAGCAGGGGGCCGTCATATTCACCCCTCCACTTT.

DNA of the CDR3: TGCGCCAGCAGCTTGTTACCGGGGGGACTAGCCAAAAACATTCAGTACTTC. Protein: CASSLLPGGLAKNIQYF. The chain has TRBV5-1 and TRBJ2-4, with TRBD2 matching 7 bases. Per germline, CDR1 SGHRS and CDR2 YFSETQ. CDR3 length equals 17 residues. The trim removed 1 base at V and 0 bases at J, leaving 7 bases unmatched.

The chain has TRBV7-2 and TRBJ1-6; D is undetermined. This CDR3 has 17 amino acids. Germline values: CDR1 SGHTA, CDR2 FQGNSA. The V end was cut by 2 bases, the J end by 3 bases, with 14 bases between. CDR3 protein: CASSLSLDPYYNSPLHF. CDR3 DNA sequence: TGTGCCAGCAGCTTATCCCTAGATCCTTACTATAATTCACCCCTCCACTTT.

This chain connects TRBV24-1 to TRBJ2-1; the D gene is possibly TRBD2 (6 bases). CDR3 length: 16 residues. Per the germline V gene, CDR1 is KGHDR and CDR2 is SFDVKD. Trimming cost V 4 bases and J 6 bases, with 18 bases left between them. CDR3 sequence: CATSEWDPFGGNEQFF. Here the CDR3 DNA reads TGTGCCACCAGTGAATGGGACCCGTTCGGGGGCAATGAGCAGTTCTTC.

This chain joins TRBV7-2 and TRBJ1-3; weak D call: TRBD1 (6 bases). The germline V gene has CDR1 SGHTA and CDR2 FQGNSA. This CDR3 has 15 residues. Trimming took off 1 base at V and 8 bases at J, with 15 bases between the two ends. The CDR3 loop reads CASSLGAGVGDTIYF. The DNA of the CDR3 is TGTGCCAGCAGCTTAGGAGCAGGGGTCGGAGACACCATATATTTT.

The V gene is TRBV12-3 or TRBV12-4, the J gene TRBJ2-5; D not certain. Between the trimmed V and J ends, which lost 5 bases and 3 bases, there was a span of 7 bases. This CDR3 has 12 amino acids. For the CDR3, the DNA is TGTGCCAGCAGTGACGGAGAAGAGACCCAGTACTTC. Amino acids: CASSDGEETQYF.

This clone came up once. V gene TRBV2 combines with J gene TRBJ2-6; D gene unclear. Per germline, CDR1 SNHLY and CDR2 FYNNEI. The CDR3 sequence is 14 residues long. V gave up 3 bases and J gave up 2 bases, with 5 bases separating them. The CDR3 protein is CASSDLAGANVLTF. The CDR3 region has the DNA TGTGCCAGCAGTGATTTAGCTGGGGCCAACGTCCTGACTTTC.

V gene TRBV2 combines with J gene TRBJ2-4; TRBD1 matches at 8 bases. V lost 7 bases, J lost 1 base, and 3 bases stayed unmatched. The CDR3 runs 14 residues. Germline V gene sequence: CDR1 SNHLY, CDR2 FYNNEI. The DNA of the CDR3 is TGTGCCAGCATGGACAGGGCGGCCAAAAACATTCAGTACTTC. Its protein product is CASMDRAAKNIQYF.

J is TRBJ2-7 and V is TRBV27, with a possible D match to TRBD1 (5 bases). V was clipped by 3 bases and J by 3 bases, with 9 bases between them. Germline values: CDR1 MNHEY, CDR2 SMNVEV (reference sequence). This CDR3 is built from 13 residues. The CDR3 loop reads CASSFARDYEQYF. The DNA of the CDR3 is TGTGCCAGCAGTTTTGCCAGGGACTACGAGCAGTACTTC.

This chain uses TRBV5-1 with TRBJ2-7, with D tentatively TRBD2 (5 bases). V was trimmed by 0 bases and J by 0 bases, leaving 7 bases between them. Germline V CDR1 and CDR2: SGHRS, YFSETQ. The CDR3 totals 14 residues. CDR3 DNA sequence: TGCGCCAGCAGCTTGGAAGGGAGCTCCTACGAGCAGTACTTC. Protein sequence: CASSLEGSSYEQYF.

A single count supports this clone. CDR3 sequence reads: CASSYRGQETQYF. In DNA form, the CDR3 reads TGTGCCAGCAGCTACAGGGGTCAAGAGACCCAGTACTTC. V is TRBV5-4 and J is TRBJ2-5; 7 bases agree with TRBD1. Trimming cost V 3 bases and J 2 bases; bases outside gene matches: 1. Germline lookup yields CDR1 SGHNT and CDR2 YYREEE (reference sequence). The length of the CDR3 is 13 residues.

V is TRBV24-1 and J is TRBJ2-3; possible D gene TRBD1, 6 bases. This CDR3 is built from 14 residues. Germline V CDR1 and CDR2: KGHDR, SFDVKD. Trimming stripped 4 bases from V and 6 bases from J, with 13 bases between. The chain's CDR3 is CATSEPQGYDTQYF. DNA for the CDR3: TGTGCCACCAGTGAACCGCAGGGGTACGATACGCAGTATTTT.

The chain couples TRBV6-1 to TRBJ2-3; 9 positions agree with TRBD1. CDR1 MNHNS and CDR2 SASEGT come from the germline V gene. The V and J ends lost 3 bases and 2 bases, in that order; junction bases with no gene match: 3. The CDR3 covers 15 residues. This CDR3 is CASSDRDRATDTQYF. The CDR3 bases are TGTGCCAGCAGTGACCGGGACAGGGCCACAGATACGCAGTATTTT.

The V gene is TRBV5-8, the J gene TRBJ2-1; the match to TRBD1 covers 7 bases. The CDR3 is 16 amino acids. CDR1 SGHTS and CDR2 YDEGEE come from the germline V gene. The V segment lost 0 bases and the J segment 3 bases; nucleotides outside the gene matches: 6. The CDR3 is CASSLGQGEIYNEQFF. CDR3 sequence (DNA): TGTGCCAGCAGCTTGGGGCAGGGGGAGATCTACAATGAGCAGTTCTTC. The whole variable domain, filled in from reference TRBV5-8 and TRBJ2-1, reads EAGVTQSPTHLIKTRGQQATLRCSPISGHTSVYWYQQALGLGLQFLLWYDEGEERNRGNFPPRFSGRQFPNYSSELNVNALELEDSALYLCASSLGQGEIYNEQFFGPGTRLTVL.

The genes are TRBV21-1 and TRBJ1-1; the DNA was not used to check the table's D call, TRBD1. TRBV21-1 is a recognized pseudogene. The CDR3 totals 17 residues. The CDR3, as DNA: TGTGCCAGCAGCGCGGGCCCTTTGCGGACAGTGGACACTGAAGCTTTCTTT. Translation gives CASSAGPLRTVDTEAFF.

V usage is TRBV20-1 and J usage is TRBJ2-1; 8 positions match TRBD1. V was pared by 3 bases and J by 0 bases, with 4 bases of the junction left unmatched. CDR3 length: 15 residues. The germline CDR1 and CDR2 sequences are DFQATT and SNEGSKA (reference sequence). DNA for the CDR3: TGCAGTGCTAGTAACAGGGGGGTCTCCTACAATGAGCAGTTCTTC. The encoded protein is CSASNRGVSYNEQFF.

This clone is a singleton in its sample. The chain couples TRBV3-1 (or the pseudogene TRBV3-2) to TRBJ1-5; D uncertain. Trimming took off 1 base at V and 3 bases at J, with 13 bases between the two ends. The CDR3 runs 16 residues. The germline V gene encodes CDR1 LGHDT and CDR2 YNNKEL (reference sequence). This CDR3 is CASSQGQTRYNQPQHF. The CDR3, as DNA: TGTGCCAGCAGCCAAGGTCAGACACGGTACAATCAGCCCCAGCATTTT.